A single sample gave rise to the 20 T cell receptor beta chains below, sequenced in a study of Ad26.COV2.S vaccination and SARS-CoV-2 variants. The sample's treatment: 19 received Ad26.COV2.S at low or high dose, single or two shots; roughly five received placebo; per-sample allocation not given. Sampling was done on day 63 after the first vaccine or placebo injection. Using immunoSEQ multiplex PCR, the repertoire was profiled, and TCRdb retains in-frame clones only, with some absent. The sample yields fewer than 400,000 clones, around 85% seen once. The source material was peripheral blood, sampled in a trial of Ad26.COV2.S vaccine versus placebo. All receptors come from a person aged 18-60 years who received the Ad26.COV2.S COVID-19 vaccine or a placebo.

The gene calls are TRBV27 and TRBJ1-1, with D unresolved. Per germline, CDR1 MNHEY and CDR2 SMNVEV (reference sequence). The CDR3 covers 13 residues. Trimming took 2 bases from V and 4 from J, leaving 8 bases between them. Here the CDR3 reads CASSLKPGTEAFF. Written as DNA, the CDR3 is TGTGCCAGCAGTTTAAAGCCCGGCACTGAAGCTTTCTTT.

The chain combines TRBV3-1 (or the pseudogene TRBV3-2) with TRBJ2-5; possible D gene TRBD2, 6 bases. The CDR3 has 16 amino acids. CDR1 is LGHDT and CDR2 is YNNKEL in the germline V gene (reference sequence). The V end was cut by 1 base, the J end by 4 bases, with 16 bases between. The CDR3 reads CASSQGPAGMGETQYF. CDR3 DNA sequence: TGTGCCAGCAGCCAAGGTCCCGCGGGGATGGGAGAGACCCAGTACTTC.

V usage is TRBV6-1 and J usage is TRBJ1-2, with 9 bases fitting TRBD1. The CDR3 length is 14 residues. Germline V gene data show CDR1 as MNHNS and CDR2 as SASEGT. J was trimmed by 8 bases and V by 2 bases; bases with no gene match: 6. This CDR3 reads CASSENRGLRGYTF. The CDR3 DNA follows: TGTGCCAGCAGTGAAAACAGGGGGCTCAGAGGCTACACCTTC.

A few counts support this clone. The rearrangement joins TRBV6-5 to TRBJ1-1, with a tentative D call TRBD1 (6 bases). In germline, CDR1 is MNHEY, CDR2 SVGAGI. The ends were cut back, 8 bases at V and 4 bases at J, with 11 bases in the middle. The CDR3 loop spans 12 amino acids. The CDR3 coding sequence is TGTGCCAGCCGGGGGGCGAGCACTGAAGCTTTCTTT. Its protein is CASRGASTEAFF.

This clone came up once. V gene TRBV28 combines with J gene TRBJ2-7; no clear D. Per the germline V gene, CDR1 is MDHEN and CDR2 is SYDVKM. CDR3 size: 13 residues. V dropped 8 bases and J dropped 2 bases, with 13 bases sitting between them. CDR3 DNA sequence: TGTGCCAGCCTCCCCCGAACAACCTACGAGCAGTACTTC. Protein product: CASLPRTTYEQYF.

The CDR3 sequence is CASSAPGQGAKEQYF. In DNA, the CDR3 is TGTGCCAGCAGCGCGCCTGGACAGGGGGCGAAAGAGCAGTACTTC. The chain is built from TRBV28 and TRBJ2-7; 11 nucleotides align to TRBD1. In germline, CDR1 is MDHEN, CDR2 SYDVKM. Trimming cost V 6 bases and J 7 bases; bases outside gene matches: 11. There are 15 residues in the CDR3.

The chain has TRBV11-2 and TRBJ2-7; no clear D. CDR1 is SGHAT and CDR2 is FQNNGV in the germline V gene. V lost 0 bases, J lost 1 base, and 10 bases lay in between. The CDR3 spans 15 residues. CDR3 sequence reads: CASSLDSANSYEQYF. In DNA, the CDR3 is TGTGCCAGCAGCTTAGATTCGGCAAATTCCTACGAGCAGTACTTC.

The chain combines TRBV7-9 with TRBJ2-2; 8 nucleotides align to TRBD1. The CDR3 spans 14 residues. Germline trimming cut 3 bases from V and 3 bases from J; bases unmatched to any gene: 0. The germline V gene encodes CDR1 SEHNR and CDR2 FQNEAQ (reference sequence). The CDR3 coding sequence is TGTGCCAGCAGCTTGGGACAGGACACCGGGGAGCTGTTTTTT. It yields the protein CASSLGQDTGELFF.

V usage is TRBV6-6 and J usage is TRBJ1-1; TRBD1 aligns across 7 bases. Germline V gene sequence: CDR1 MNHNY, CDR2 SVGAGI (reference sequence). This CDR3 has 15 residues. V gave up 5 bases and J gave up 1 base; unmatched junction bases: 7. CDR3 nucleotides: TGTGCCAGCAGTGGACCGGGACAGTCGAACACTGAAGCTTTCTTT. Protein sequence: CASSGPGQSNTEAFF.

The chain couples TRBV10-3 to TRBJ1-4; 8 positions match TRBD1. With V trimmed by 5 bases and J by 1 base, 6 bases remained unmatched. Germline assignment: CDR1 ENHRY and CDR2 SYGVKD. The CDR3 length is 16 residues. The CDR3 region is CAISNQGARTNEKLFF. The CDR3, as DNA: TGTGCCATCAGTAATCAGGGGGCGAGAACTAATGAAAAACTGTTTTTT.

The CDR3 loop reads CASSPEKVHQPQHF. The CDR3 bases are TGTGCCAGCAGCCCGGAGAAGGTTCATCAGCCCCAGCATTTT. The rearrangement links TRBV7-3 to TRBJ1-5; D not resolved. Trimming took off 5 bases at V and 5 bases at J, with 13 bases between the two ends. Looked up from germline, CDR1 is SGHTA and CDR2 is FQGTGA. This CDR3 is built from 14 residues.

The chain carries TRBV5-1 and TRBJ1-6; 7 positions match TRBD1. Trimming cost V 2 bases and J 9 bases; bases outside gene matches: 8. The CDR3 runs 15 residues. Germline values: CDR1 SGHRS, CDR2 YFSETQ. The CDR3 DNA follows: TGCGCCAGCAGCTTTGAGGGGACAGTCGTTTCACCCCTCCACTTT. Translation gives CASSFEGTVVSPLHF.

In its sample, this clone was seen once. The chain carries TRBV27 and TRBJ1-2, with 10 bases identical to TRBD1. Germline V CDR1 and CDR2: MNHEY, SMNVEV (reference sequence). J was trimmed by 4 bases and V by 7 bases; bases with no gene match: 12. The CDR3 is made up of 16 amino acids. The CDR3 DNA follows: TGTGCCAGCACCTCTAGATCCGGGACAGGGGTCTATGGCTACACCTTC. Its translation is CASTSRSGTGVYGYTF.

The CDR3 loop is CASSPTLRALSSYNEQFF. The DNA for the CDR3 is TGCGCCAGCAGTCCCACTCTTCGGGCCCTGAGCTCCTACAATGAGCAGTTCTTC. The rearrangement uses TRBV23-1 and TRBJ2-1; no clear D gene. TRBV23-1 is an ORF; its function is uncertain. Between the trimmed V and J ends, which lost 4 bases and 0 bases, there was a span of 19 bases. The CDR3 is 18 residues long.

The genes are TRBV7-8 and TRBJ2-5; 8 nucleotides align to TRBD1. CDR3 length equals 14 residues. V lost 5 bases to trimming and J lost 3 bases; unmatched junction nucleotides: 5. CDR1 is SGHVS and CDR2 is FQNEAQ in the germline V gene. CDR3 protein: CASSVQGGEETQYF. The CDR3 DNA is TGTGCCAGCAGCGTACAGGGGGGAGAAGAGACCCAGTACTTC.

This sequence joins TRBV5-1 and TRBJ2-5; a weak D match, TRBD2 (5 bases). V was cut by 0 bases and J by 10 bases, with 16 bases left in between. This CDR3 region has 14 residues. The germline V gene encodes CDR1 SGHRS and CDR2 YFSETQ. CDR3 nucleotides: TGCGCCAGCAGCTTGGTTCGGATTGGAGGTGGCCAGTACTTC. It codes for CASSLVRIGGGQYF.

V gene TRBV5-6 combines with J gene TRBJ2-2, with 9 positions matching TRBD2. The CDR3 is 16 amino acids. Trimming at V came to 3 bases and at J to 0 bases, leaving 3 bases not matched to a gene. Looked up from germline, CDR1 is SGHDT and CDR2 is YYEEEE. CDR3 amino acids: CASSSRLAANTGELFF. Written as DNA, the CDR3 is TGTGCCAGCAGCTCCCGACTAGCGGCGAACACCGGGGAGCTGTTTTTT. Variable domain in full (rest from reference TRBV5-6 and TRBJ2-2): DAGVTQSPTHLIKTRGQQVTLRCSPKSGHDTVSWYQQALGQGPQFIFQYYEEEERQRGNFPDRFSGHQFPNYSSELNVNALLLGDSALYLCASSSRLAANTGELFFGEGSRLTVL.

The gene calls are TRBV19 and TRBJ1-5, with D uncertain. Germline-derived CDR1 and CDR2 are LNHDA and SQIVND (reference sequence). V was trimmed by 2 bases and J by 6 bases, leaving 5 bases between them. There are 12 residues in the CDR3. Here the CDR3 DNA reads TGTGCCAGTAGTATAACCGTTCAGCCCCAGCATTTT. Protein: CASSITVQPQHF.

The chain joins TRBV23-1 to TRBJ1-1; the D is unclear. TRBV23-1 belongs to the ORF category, with a function that is uncertain. This CDR3 has 15 residues. The germline V and J ends were trimmed by 4 bases and 3 bases, with 15 bases remaining between them. The CDR3 coding sequence is TGCGCCAGCAGTCTAGAGTGGGCGCGGGACACTGAAGCTTTCTTT. It translates to CASSLEWARDTEAFF.

In this sample, this clone turned up once. The V gene is TRBV28, the J gene TRBJ2-3, with a tentative D call TRBD2 (7 bases). This CDR3 is built from 14 residues. In germline, CDR1 is MDHEN, CDR2 SYDVKM. V was pared by 6 bases and J by 6 bases, with 16 bases between. CDR3 in amino acids: CASSWGGSDDTQYF. Here the CDR3 DNA reads TGTGCCAGCAGCTGGGGGGGCTCAGATGATACGCAGTATTTT.